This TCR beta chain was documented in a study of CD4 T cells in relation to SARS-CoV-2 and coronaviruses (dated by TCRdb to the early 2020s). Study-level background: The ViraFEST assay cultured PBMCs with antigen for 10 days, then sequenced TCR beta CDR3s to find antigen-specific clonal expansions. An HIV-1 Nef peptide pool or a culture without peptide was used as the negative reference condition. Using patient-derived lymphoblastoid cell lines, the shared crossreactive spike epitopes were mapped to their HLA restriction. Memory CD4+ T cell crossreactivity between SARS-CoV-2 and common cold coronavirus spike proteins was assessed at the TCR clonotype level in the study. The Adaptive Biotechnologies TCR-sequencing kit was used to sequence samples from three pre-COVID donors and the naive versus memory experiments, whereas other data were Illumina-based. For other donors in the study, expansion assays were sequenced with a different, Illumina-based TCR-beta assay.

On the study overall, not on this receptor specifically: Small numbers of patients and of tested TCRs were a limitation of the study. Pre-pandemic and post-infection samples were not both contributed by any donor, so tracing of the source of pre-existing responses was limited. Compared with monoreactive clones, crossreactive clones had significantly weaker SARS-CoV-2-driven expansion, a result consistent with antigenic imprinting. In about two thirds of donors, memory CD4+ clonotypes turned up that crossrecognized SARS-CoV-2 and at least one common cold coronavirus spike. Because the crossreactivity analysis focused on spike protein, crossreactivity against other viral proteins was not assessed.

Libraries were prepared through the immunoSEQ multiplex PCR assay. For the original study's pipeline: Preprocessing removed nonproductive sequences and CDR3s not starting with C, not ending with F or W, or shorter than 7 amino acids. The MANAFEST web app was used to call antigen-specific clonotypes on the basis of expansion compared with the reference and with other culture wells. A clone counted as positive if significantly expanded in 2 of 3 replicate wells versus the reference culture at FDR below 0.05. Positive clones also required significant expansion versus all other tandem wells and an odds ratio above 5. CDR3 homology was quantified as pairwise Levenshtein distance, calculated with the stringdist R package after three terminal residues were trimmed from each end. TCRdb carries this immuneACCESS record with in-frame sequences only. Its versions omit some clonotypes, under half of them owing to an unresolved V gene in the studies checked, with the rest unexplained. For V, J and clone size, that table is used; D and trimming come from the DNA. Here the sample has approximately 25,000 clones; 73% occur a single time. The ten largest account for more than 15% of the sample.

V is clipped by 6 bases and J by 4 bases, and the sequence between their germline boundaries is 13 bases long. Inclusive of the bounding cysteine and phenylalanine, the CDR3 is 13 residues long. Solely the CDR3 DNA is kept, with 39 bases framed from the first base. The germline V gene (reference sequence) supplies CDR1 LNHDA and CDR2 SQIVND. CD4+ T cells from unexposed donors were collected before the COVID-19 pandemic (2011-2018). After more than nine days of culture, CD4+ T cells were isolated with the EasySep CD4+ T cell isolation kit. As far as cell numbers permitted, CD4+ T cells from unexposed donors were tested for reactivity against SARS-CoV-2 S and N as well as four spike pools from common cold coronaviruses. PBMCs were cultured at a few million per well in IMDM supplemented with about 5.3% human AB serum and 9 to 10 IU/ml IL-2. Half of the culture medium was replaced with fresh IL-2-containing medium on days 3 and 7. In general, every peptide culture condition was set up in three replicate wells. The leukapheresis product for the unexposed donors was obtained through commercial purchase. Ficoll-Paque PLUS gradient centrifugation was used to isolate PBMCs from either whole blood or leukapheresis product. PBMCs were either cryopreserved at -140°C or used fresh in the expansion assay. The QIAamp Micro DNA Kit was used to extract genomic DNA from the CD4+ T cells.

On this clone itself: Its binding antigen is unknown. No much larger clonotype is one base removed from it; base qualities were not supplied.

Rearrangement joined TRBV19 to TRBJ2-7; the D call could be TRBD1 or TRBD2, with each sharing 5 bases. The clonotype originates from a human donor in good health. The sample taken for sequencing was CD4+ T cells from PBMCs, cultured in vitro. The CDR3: CASSSGPLYEQYF. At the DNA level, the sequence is TGTGCCAGTAGCTCGGGACCATTGTACGAGCAGTACTTC.